This TCR beta chain was sequenced in a study of shared clonotypes between healthy human individuals. Study-level points and caveats: Genetic and exposure-history diversity was limited by the few donors.

Replicate PCRs from sorted subsets contained roughly 200 ng DNA, which is 29,000 or so T cell genomes. As processed by the authors: ImmunoSEQ junction-only sequences lacked quality scores, so their filtering differed. The repertoire was sequenced with immunoSEQ multiplex PCR; TCRdb's copy has only in-frame clones and lacks some. V and J calls and clone size follow that table, whereas D and trimming were derived from the DNA. The data hold about a million clones, with 75% observed a single time. In this sample, this clone turned up once. Its cognate antigen is unknown. V shed 2 bases and J shed 5 bases, with 16 bases lying between them. CDR1 MNHEY and CDR2 SMNVEV come from the germline V gene (reference sequence). The CDR3 runs to 15 residues.

The origin of this receptor is a man aged 18-30 years in good health. Sequenced material: memory CD4+ T cells sorted from blood. This sample's subset: CD45RA-negative fraction. This chain links TRBV27 with TRBJ2-7; perhaps TRBD1 as D (5 bases). As DNA, the CDR3 is TGTGCCAGCAGTTTAGGGGCAGGGAAGAGGAACGAGCAGTACTTC. Protein product: CASSLGAGKRNEQYF.